This T cell receptor beta chain was found in a study of metastatic and nonmetastatic thyroid tumors. TCRdb reprocessed the PCR reads using MiXCR. Here the sample spans 30,000 to 40,000 clones, roughly a sixth being singletons. Each patient went into thyroid surgery without having received any treatment. This clone was seen a single time. Trimming took off 6 bases at V and 1 base at J, with 12 bases between the two ends. This CDR3 spans 13 amino acids. CDR1 is DFQATT and CDR2 is SNEGSKA in the germline V gene (reference sequence). The V and J genes are TRBV20-1 and TRBJ1-1, with D possibly TRBD1 on 6 matching bases. The sample taken for sequencing was blood. The source of this sequence is a male donor with papillary thyroid cancer or a benign thyroid nodule (not recorded which). Some clones in this sample may be carry-over from other donors' samples. CDR3 nucleotides: TGCAGTGCGCGGGACACCGGGAACACTGAAGCTTTCTTT. It yields the protein CSARDTGNTEAFF.